One and the same sample provided the 23 T cell receptor beta chains below, sequenced in a study of regulatory T cells in long-lasting Graves disease. The time point is: persistent/refractory GD, antithyroid drugs over 5 years with positive TRAb. Extracted PBMC RNA gave rise to the TCR library. To make TCR beta libraries, researchers used iRepertoire HTBI primers and Arm-PCR of CDR3 regions. Using its own MiXCR run on the multiplex PCR reads, TCRdb lists one record per CDR3 protein. The profile shows about 420,000 distinct CDR3 sequences, around 20% of them singletons. The input for sequencing was peripheral blood mononuclear cells (PBMCs), taken when the disease was refractory, from a patient treated with antithyroid drugs. The source of these receptors is a female donor with Graves disease.

This clonotype was observed a few times. The chain links TRBV30 to TRBJ1-1, with 7 bases that match TRBD1. The CDR3 spans 13 residues. Germline lookup yields CDR1 GTSNPN and CDR2 SVGIG (reference sequence). The V segment lost 5 bases and the J segment 2 bases; nucleotides outside the gene matches: 5. CDR3 in DNA: TGTGCCTGGGGGACAGACGTCAACACTGAAGCTTTCTTT. Translated: CAWGTDVNTEAFF.

The chain combines TRBV5-1 with TRBJ1-5; D unclear. Germline V gene lookup returns CDR1 SGHRS and CDR2 YFSETQ. CDR3 length equals 14 residues. The germline V and J ends were trimmed by 0 bases and 2 bases, with 6 bases remaining between them. CDR3 sequence (DNA): TGCGCCAGCAGCTTGGAACGGGGCAATCAGCCCCAGCATTTT. It translates to CASSLERGNQPQHF.

The chain links TRBV6-1 to TRBJ1-1; no clear D. Trimming took off 6 bases at V and 0 bases at J, with 11 bases between the two ends. The length of the CDR3 is 14 residues. Germline V gene lookup returns CDR1 MNHNS and CDR2 SASEGT. This CDR3 reads CASRPTQMNTEAFF. In DNA form, the CDR3 reads TGTGCCAGCAGACCGACACAGATGAACACTGAAGCTTTCTTT.

The table lists this clonotype with many counts. The chain couples TRBV18 to TRBJ2-5, with TRBD1 identical over 7 bases. Germline CDR1 reads KGHSH; CDR2 reads LQKENI. This CDR3 has 13 residues. V shed 8 bases, J shed 2 bases, and the junction held 5 bases outside the gene matches. The DNA of the CDR3 is TGTGCCAGCCTTGGGACAGAACAAGAGACCCAGTACTTC. Encoded protein: CASLGTEQETQYF.

This clonotype was detected many times. The chain is built from TRBV7-2 and TRBJ2-6; tentative D call: TRBD2 (5 bases). Germline V gene sequence: CDR1 SGHTA, CDR2 FQGNSA. The CDR3 length is 12 residues. The V and J ends lost 11 bases and 0 bases respectively, with 5 bases between them. The CDR3 here is CAGSSGANVLTF. CDR3 in DNA: TGTGCCGGGAGCTCTGGGGCCAACGTCCTGACTTTC.

This clonotype was found a few times. The chain uses TRBV4-3 and TRBJ1-1; the match to TRBD1 covers 9 bases. Germline loops: CDR1 LGHNA, CDR2 YSLEER. V dropped 3 bases and J dropped 4; count of bases not matched to a gene: 9. The CDR3 covers 16 residues. The CDR3 DNA sequence: TGCGCCAGCAGCCACATAACAGGGGGCCGCGGCACTGAAGCTTTCTTT. This gives the protein CASSHITGGRGTEAFF.

With regard to this clonotype: A read error may be the cause here, since a much bigger clone is one base away. V gene TRBV6-1 combines with J gene TRBJ2-1; possibly TRBD1 for D (6 bases). Germline V gene sequence: CDR1 MNHNS, CDR2 SASEGT. The CDR3 covers 15 residues. The CDR3 loop reads CASSDRGNSYNERFF. DNA for the CDR3: TGTGCCAGCAGTGACAGGGGTAATTCCTACAATGAGCGGTTCTTC.

At least ten counts were recorded for this clonotype. CDR3 loop: CASSLARTGTYEQYF. The DNA of the CDR3 is TGTGCCAGCAGCTTAGCTAGGACAGGGACCTACGAGCAGTACTTC. The rearrangement joins TRBV7-8 to TRBJ2-7; 8 bases are a match to TRBD1. Per the germline V gene, CDR1 is SGHVS and CDR2 is FQNEAQ. The CDR3 runs to 15 residues. Trimming cost V 0 bases and J 2 bases; bases outside gene matches: 3.

The sample holds a few counts of this clonotype. The J gene is TRBJ2-5, the V gene TRBV7-2; D not resolved. V lost 5 bases and J lost 5, with 15 bases in between. This CDR3 contains 14 residues. CDR1 and CDR2 from the germline V gene are SGHTA and FQGNSA. The CDR3 DNA is TGTGCCAGCAGCCCGATTGAGAGATCGGAGACCCAGTACTTC. Protein sequence: CASSPIERSETQYF.

This chain uses TRBV19 with TRBJ2-2; D possibly matches TRBD1 or TRBD2 (5 bases each). V was shortened by 2 bases and J by 5 bases, with 12 bases between the two germline ends. CDR3 length: 15 amino acids. In germline, CDR1 is LNHDA, CDR2 SQIVND (reference sequence). CDR3 region: CASSIFAGRTGELFF. CDR3 sequence (DNA): TGTGCCAGTAGTATATTTGCAGGGAGAACCGGGGAGCTGTTTTTT.

V usage is TRBV19 and J usage is TRBJ2-2; 10 positions agree with TRBD1. V shed 6 bases, J shed 7 bases, and the junction held 5 bases outside the gene matches. The germline V gene has CDR1 LNHDA and CDR2 SQIVND (reference sequence). The CDR3 is 14 residues long. CDR3 coding DNA: TGTGCCAGTAGGGGACAGGGGAGAAGCGGGGAGCTGTTTTTT. The encoded protein is CASRGQGRSGELFF.

Comments on this clonotype: Just one base apart from a much larger clone, this may be a read error. This CDR3 is missing its conserved last phenylalanine or tryptophan, likely due to a read error. This chain joins TRBV11-3 and TRBJ1-1; no firm D call. The germline V gene has CDR1 SGHNT and CDR2 YENEEA. Deletions cut 4 bases from V and 4 bases from J, with 10 bases between. CDR3 size: 13 residues. The CDR3 is CASSYHYATEAFL. The CDR3 DNA is TGTGCCAGCAGCTACCACTACGCCACTGAAGCTTTCCTT.

This sequence joins TRBV25-1 and TRBJ2-5; no clear D gene. Germline CDR1 is MGHDK and CDR2 is SYGVNS. The CDR3 runs 13 residues. V was pared by 2 bases and J by 5 bases, with 9 bases between. DNA for the CDR3: TGTGCCAGCAGTGAAAGGACCGTTGAGACCCAGTACTTC. This codes for CASSERTVETQYF.

This chain links TRBV7-3 with TRBJ1-5; 7 nucleotides match TRBD1. The CDR3 spans 15 residues. CDR1 is SGHTA, CDR2 FQGTGA, per germline. The ends lost 5 bases at V and 1 base at J; junction bases unmatched: 5. CDR3 sequence: CASSPTGESNQPQHF. CDR3 DNA: TGTGCCAGCAGCCCTACAGGGGAAAGCAATCAGCCCCAGCATTTT.

This clonotype has only a few counts. The chain carries TRBV28 and TRBJ2-7; 8 nucleotides line up with TRBD2. This CDR3 contains 14 residues. Per germline, CDR1 MDHEN and CDR2 SYDVKM. With 2 bases clipped from V and 4 bases from J, the junction kept 4 bases outside the gene matches. The CDR3 reads CASSLNSGIYEQYF. The CDR3 DNA reads as TGTGCCAGCAGTTTAAATAGCGGGATTTACGAGCAGTACTTC. Together with reference TRBV28 and TRBJ2-7, the CDR3 gives the full variable domain: DVKVTQSSRYLVKRTGEKVFLECVQDMDHENMFWYRQDPGLGLRLIYFSYDVKMKEKGDIPEGYSVSREKKERFSLILESASTNQTSMYLCASSLNSGIYEQYFGPGTRLTVT.

This clonotype occurred a few times. The genes are TRBV12-3 or TRBV12-4 and TRBJ2-2, with TRBD1 identical over 8 bases. CDR3 length equals 15 residues. V lost 5 bases and J lost 2; bases outside the gene matches: 4. This chain's CDR3 is CASSNRGANTGELFF. CDR3 sequence (DNA): TGTGCCAGCAGTAACAGGGGGGCTAACACCGGGGAGCTGTTTTTT.

This rearrangement joins TRBV29-1 to TRBJ1-1; D remains unclear. Germline V CDR1 and CDR2: SQVTM, ANQGSEA. The CDR3 loop spans 12 amino acids. The V gene lost 7 bases and the J gene lost 5 bases, with 14 bases spanning the gap. The CDR3: CSGGRLVTEAFF. In DNA form, the CDR3 reads TGCAGCGGGGGTCGGTTGGTTACTGAAGCTTTCTTT.

A note on this clonotype: A clone one base away is much larger, so this may be a read error. The rearrangement links TRBV7-2 to TRBJ2-4; 12 bases line up with TRBD2. Germline values: CDR1 SGHTA, CDR2 FQGNSA. The CDR3 is 20 residues long. The CDR3 loop is CASSLGIGLAGSFTKSIQYF. The CDR3, as DNA: TGTGCCAGCAGCTTAGGAATAGGACTAGCGGGATCGTTTACCAAAAGCATTCAGTACTTC.

This clonotype was counted only a few times. The rearrangement uses TRBV6-1 and TRBJ2-2, with D possibly matching TRBD2 (6 bases). The CDR3 consists of 14 residues. Germline loops: CDR1 MNHNS, CDR2 SASEGT. V lost 10 bases and J lost 0, with 12 bases in between. CDR3 nucleotides: TGTGCCACTCACTGGGGGGCGAACACCGGGGAGCTGTTTTTT. It specifies CATHWGANTGELFF.

The chain couples TRBV20-1 to TRBJ2-7; 9 nucleotides match TRBD1. CDR1 DFQATT and CDR2 SNEGSKA come from the germline V gene (reference sequence). This CDR3 is 14 amino acids long. V shed 6 bases and J 2 bases; nucleotides not matched to a gene: 8. In nucleotides, the CDR3 is TGCAGTGCGTCCGGGACAGGGAGCCCCTACGAGCAGTACTTC. Its translation is CSASGTGSPYEQYF.

The table lists this clonotype with a count of one. The chain links TRBV7-8 to TRBJ2-7; 7 bases align to TRBD1. Trimming at V came to 0 bases and at J to 6 bases, leaving 11 bases not matched to a gene. The CDR3 is 16 amino acids. Germline CDR1 and CDR2: SGHVS and FQNEAQ. CDR3 sequence (DNA): TGTGCCAGCAGCTTAGCACAGGGGAAAGGAGGTTTCGAGCAGTACTTC. Residues: CASSLAQGKGGFEQYF.

This clonotype showed up many times. CDR3 in amino acids: CATSDVGNTEAFF. Written as DNA, the CDR3 is TGTGCCACCAGTGATGTGGGGAACACTGAAGCTTTCTTT. The chain joins TRBV24-1 to TRBJ1-1, with no clear D. V gave up 3 bases and J gave up 1 base, with 5 bases separating them. Germline V gene data show CDR1 as KGHDR and CDR2 as SFDVKD. This CDR3 comprises 13 residues.

This clonotype has ten or more counts. This sequence joins TRBV28 and TRBJ1-2; D is uncertain. CDR3 length: 12 amino acids. Trimming stripped 5 bases from V and 1 base from J, with 5 bases between. In germline, CDR1 is MDHEN, CDR2 SYDVKM. In DNA, the CDR3 is TGTGCCAGCAGTCCCGGTAACTATGGCTACACCTTC. Translation gives CASSPGNYGYTF.